Listed below are T cell receptor beta chains from one sample, sequenced in a study of cytomegalovirus exposure and HLA in healthy donors. Sequenced by immunoSEQ multiplex PCR; TCRdb stores in-frame clones only, minus some. Among about 200,000 clones listed, about 81% were seen once. Sample: PBMCs. The receptors were gathered from a man younger than 35 in good health and CMV-seronegative. CDR3s leave out the opening cysteine and the closing phenylalanine or tryptophan. A D gene is named only where the DNA matches it firmly.

J gene: TRBJ2-5; D gene: TRBD1; V gene: TRBV7-9; CDR3 protein: ASSARTGEVAPRQETQY
J gene: TRBJ2-5; D gene: TRBD2; V gene: TRBV2; CDR3 protein: ASSDRLAGAGAQY
J gene: TRBJ1-1; D gene: TRBD1; V gene: TRBV7-9; CDR3 protein: ASSAGQGANTEAF
J gene: TRBJ2-5; D gene: NA; V gene: TRBV6-4; CDR3 protein: ASSVRGGETQY
J gene: TRBJ2-2; D gene: TRBD2; V gene: TRBV27; CDR3 protein: ASTDARAGVNTGELF
J gene: TRBJ2-1; D gene: NA; V gene: TRBV4-3; CDR3 protein: ASSQANGEQF
J gene: TRBJ2-1; D gene: TRBD1; V gene: TRBV4-1; CDR3 protein: ASSQDQGQGNNEQF
J gene: TRBJ1-6; D gene: NA; V gene: TRBV19; CDR3 protein: ASSSRTEDSPLH
J gene: TRBJ1-5; D gene: TRBD1; V gene: TRBV9; CDR3 protein: ASSVGLGQGEQPQH
J gene: TRBJ2-3; D gene: TRBD1; V gene: TRBV6-6; CDR3 protein: ACQGALPDTQY
J gene: TRBJ2-1; D gene: TRBD2; V gene: TRBV7-3; CDR3 protein: ASSYSGTEQF
J gene: TRBJ2-3; D gene: NA; V gene: TRBV4-3; CDR3 protein: ASSQGKLEADTQY
J gene: TRBJ2-2; D gene: NA; V gene: TRBV7-3; CDR3 protein: ASSFRDSFGELF
J gene: TRBJ2-5; D gene: NA; V gene: TRBV5-4; CDR3 protein: ASSSSQETQY
J gene: TRBJ2-5; D gene: NA; V gene: TRBV7-6; CDR3 protein: ASSLATNQETQY
J gene: TRBJ2-7; D gene: NA; V gene: TRBV27; CDR3 protein: ASGPLPTGGEQY
J gene: TRBJ2-7; D gene: NA; V gene: TRBV2; CDR3 protein: ASSGASSYEQY
J gene: TRBJ2-7; D gene: NA; V gene: TRBV19; CDR3 protein: ASSMVGQRSYEQY
J gene: TRBJ2-3; D gene: NA; V gene: TRBV7-9; CDR3 protein: ASSLGGIAGTDTQY
J gene: TRBJ2-7; D gene: TRBD2; V gene: TRBV11-2; CDR3 protein: ASSLVASGMAYEQY
J gene: TRBJ2-7; D gene: TRBD1; V gene: TRBV5-1; CDR3 protein: ASSLASDRNYEQY
J gene: TRBJ2-2; D gene: NA; V gene: TRBV2; CDR3 protein: ASSEEGGGTGELF
J gene: TRBJ1-1; D gene: NA; V gene: TRBV2; CDR3 protein: ASTPRRGVGGTEAF
J gene: TRBJ1-6; D gene: TRBD1; V gene: TRBV14; CDR3 protein: ASRRTGENNSPLH
J gene: TRBJ2-3; D gene: NA; V gene: TRBV21-1; CDR3 protein: ASLRGMVDTQY
J gene: TRBJ1-4; D gene: NA; V gene: TRBV5-1; CDR3 protein: ASSPFSPGSLATNEKLF
J gene: TRBJ2-7; D gene: TRBD1; V gene: TRBV7-9; CDR3 protein: SSSWDRDSPSYEQY